The text below deals with one T cell receptor beta chain. Its antigen is unidentified. This specimen belongs to a study of T cell repertoires in cytomegalovirus infection. A single record per CDR3 protein comes from TCRdb applying MiXCR to the reads. The table lists roughly 860,000 distinct CDR3 sequences, 32% of them singletons, with around an eighth in the top ten. There are 15 residues in the CDR3. J gave up 3 bases and V 3 bases, and 2 bases lay outside the gene matches. Germline V gene data show CDR1 as MNHNS and CDR2 as SASEGT. The chain carries TRBV6-1 and TRBJ1-5, with 10 nucleotides matching TRBD1. The receptor's source is a human donor in good health (CMV status not recorded). Some clones in this sample may be carry-over from other donors' samples. The sample in question was cultured CD8+ T cells from PBMCs, obtained from culture after CMV antigen stimulation. The CDR3, as DNA: TGTGCCAGCAGTGAGGACAGGGGGGACAATCAGCCCCAGCATTTT. This sequence encodes CASSEDRGDNQPQHF.